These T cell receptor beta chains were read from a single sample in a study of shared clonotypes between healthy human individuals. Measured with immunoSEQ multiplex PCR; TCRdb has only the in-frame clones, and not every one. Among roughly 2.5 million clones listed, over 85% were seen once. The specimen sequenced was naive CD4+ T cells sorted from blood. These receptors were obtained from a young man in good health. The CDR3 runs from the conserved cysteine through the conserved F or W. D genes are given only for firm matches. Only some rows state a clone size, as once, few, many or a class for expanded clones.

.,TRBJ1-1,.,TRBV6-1,TGTGCCAGCAGAGGGACTCAAGTTTTGGGCACTGAAGCTTTCTTT,CASRGTQVLGTEAFF
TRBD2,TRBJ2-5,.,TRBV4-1,TGCGCCAGCAGCCAAGATCCCCTCCCAGGACTAGCGACCTTTGGGGAAGAGACCCAGTACTTC,CASSQDPLPGLATFGEETQYF
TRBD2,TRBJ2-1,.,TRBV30,TGTGCCTGGTATAGCGGGGGGAGTGAGCAGTTCTTC,CAWYSGGSEQFF
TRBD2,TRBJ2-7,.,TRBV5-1,TGCGCCAGCAGGGGATTAGCGGGGTACGAGCAGTACTTC,CASRGLAGYEQYF
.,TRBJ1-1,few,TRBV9,TGTGCCAGCAGCGTAGGGATGAGTCCGAACACTGAAGCTTTCTTT,CASSVGMSPNTEAFF
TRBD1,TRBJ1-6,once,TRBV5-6,TGTGCCAGCAGCTTGTGGGGACAGAGTAATTCACCCCTCCACTTT,CASSLWGQSNSPLHF
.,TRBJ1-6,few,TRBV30,TGTGCCCGGGGCGAGGAAGACAGGCCGATCCACTTT,CARGEEDRPIHF
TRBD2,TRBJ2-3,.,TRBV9,TGTGCCAGCAGCGTAGCGCTAGCGGGTACAGATACGCAGTATTTT,CASSVALAGTDTQYF
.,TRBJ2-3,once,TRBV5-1,TGCGCCAGCAGCTGGGGGGAGGCCCGAGATACGCAGTATTTT,CASSWGEARDTQYF
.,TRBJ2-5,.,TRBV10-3,TGTGCCTCGGGACCAGCGGCTGAGACCCAGTACTTC,CASGPAAETQYF
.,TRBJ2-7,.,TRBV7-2,TGTGCCAGCAGCCTCATGGGGGGGCCCTACGAGCAGTACTTC,CASSLMGGPYEQYF
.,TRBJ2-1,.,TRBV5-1,TGCGCCAGCAGCTTGCAGGGGAATAGCTACAATGAGCAGTTCTTC,CASSLQGNSYNEQFF
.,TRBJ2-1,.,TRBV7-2,TGTGCCAGCAGCCGAGTCAATGAGCAGTTCTTC,CASSRVNEQFF
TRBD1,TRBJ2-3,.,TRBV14,TGTGCCAGCAGCCATCAGGGGGCAGATACGCAGTATTTT,CASSHQGADTQYF
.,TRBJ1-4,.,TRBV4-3,TGCGCCAGCAGCAGGGAGAGAAAGGAAAAACTGTTTTTT,CASSRERKEKLFF
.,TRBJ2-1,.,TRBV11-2,TGTGCCAGCAGCCGACTAGTTAGGTCCTACAATGAGCAGTTCTTC,CASSRLVRSYNEQFF
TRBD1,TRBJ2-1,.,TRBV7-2,TGTGCCAGCAGCTCTCGGGGACAGGGGCGGTCTGAGCAGTTCTTC,CASSSRGQGRSEQFF
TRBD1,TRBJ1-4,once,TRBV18,TGTGCCAGCTCACGGGGACAGGGGCCGTTTAATGAAAAACTGTTTTTT,CASSRGQGPFNEKLFF
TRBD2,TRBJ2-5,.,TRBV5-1,TGCGCCAGCAGCCCGCGGGACTATCCGAAAGAGACCCAGTACTTC,CASSPRDYPKETQYF
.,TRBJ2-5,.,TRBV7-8,TGTGCCAGCAGCTTAGCGGGAACGCAAGAGACCCAGTACTTC,CASSLAGTQETQYF
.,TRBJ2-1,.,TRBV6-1,TGTGCCAGCAGCCGGCCGAGGGAGAACAATGAGCAGTTCTTC,CASSRPRENNEQFF
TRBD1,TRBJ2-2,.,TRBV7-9,TGTGCCAGCAGCCCTGACAGGGGGCAGGCCGGGGAGCTGTTTTTT,CASSPDRGQAGELFF